The entry below describes one T cell receptor (beta chain). TCRdb keeps only in-frame clones here, not all; method: immunoSEQ multiplex PCR. The sample records fewer than 40,000 clones, around nine tenths being singletons. The sample originates from a study of PD-1 blockade in classical Hodgkin lymphoma. The CDR3 is 14 residues long. Germline V gives CDR1 SNHLY, CDR2 FYNNEI. V was clipped by 2 bases and J by 2 bases, with 7 bases between them. As to time point: newly diagnosed, previously untreated cHL patient sample. Thawed PBMCs underwent magnetic negative selection to yield purified CD4+ T cells. This TCR derives from a human donor with classical Hodgkin lymphoma. The chain joins TRBV2 to TRBJ1-3, with a tentative D call TRBD1 (5 bases). Sequenced: CD4+ T cells from blood. CDR3 DNA sequence: TGTGCCAGCAGTGAAACGGGGCCTGGAAACACCATATATTTT. Translating gives CASSETGPGNTIYF.